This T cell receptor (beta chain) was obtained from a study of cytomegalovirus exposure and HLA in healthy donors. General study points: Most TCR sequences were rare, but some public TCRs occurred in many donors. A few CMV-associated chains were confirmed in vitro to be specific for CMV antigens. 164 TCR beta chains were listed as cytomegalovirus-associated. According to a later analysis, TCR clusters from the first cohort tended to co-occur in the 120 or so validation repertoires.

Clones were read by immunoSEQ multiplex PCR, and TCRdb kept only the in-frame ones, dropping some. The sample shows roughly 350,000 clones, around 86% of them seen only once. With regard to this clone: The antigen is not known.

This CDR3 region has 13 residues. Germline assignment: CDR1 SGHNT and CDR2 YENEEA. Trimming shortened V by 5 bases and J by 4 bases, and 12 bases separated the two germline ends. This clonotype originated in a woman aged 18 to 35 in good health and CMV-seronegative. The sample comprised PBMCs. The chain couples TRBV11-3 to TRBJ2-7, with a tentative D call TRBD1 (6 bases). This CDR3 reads CASSPGHLYEQYF. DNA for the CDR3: TGTGCCAGCAGCCCGGGACACCTATACGAGCAGTACTTC.